What follows are 7 T cell receptor beta chains derived from one specimen sequenced in a study of CXCR3-negative and CXCR3-positive naive CD8 T cells. General study findings and limits: More hydrophobic TRB CDR3s were found in CXCR3-positive naive cells than in CXCR3-negative naive cells.

Their antigen targets remain unknown. UMI-labeled 5' RACE yielded the TRB cDNA libraries. TCRdb reworked the 5' RACE reads into one entry per CDR3 protein, no DNA. This repertoire includes some 150,000 distinct CDR3 sequences. Source material: naive CXCR3+ CD8+ T cells from blood. Subset noted: CD45RO-CCR7+CD27+CD95- naive CD8+ T cells expressing CXCR3 (TNR3+). The receptors stem from a human donor in good health. Some clones in this sample may be carry-over from other donors' samples.

The V gene is TRBV7-9, the J gene TRBJ1-1. The CDR3 has 14 amino acids. Germline V gives CDR1 SEHNR, CDR2 FQNEAQ (reference sequence). CDR3 protein: CASSRNNLNTEAFF.

The rearrangement links TRBV6-2 or TRBV6-3 to TRBJ2-7; TCRdb returns TRBD1, unconfirmable since there is no DNA. The CDR3 is made up of 16 amino acids. In germline, CDR1 is MNHEY, CDR2 SVGEGT. The chain's CDR3 is CASSTQDRLEGYEQYF.

The chain is built from TRBV29-1 and TRBJ2-7; the D gene TCRdb calls, TRBD2, cannot be checked with no DNA. The CDR3 covers 12 residues. From germline, CDR1 is SQVTM and CDR2 ANQGSEA. The CDR3 reads CSVESPFDEQYF.

The CDR3 sequence: CASSGKGSYNQPQHF. The chain is built from TRBV2 and TRBJ1-5. Germline CDR1 and CDR2: SNHLY and FYNNEI. The CDR3 runs to 15 residues. The full variable domain, its missing parts supplied by reference TRBV2 and TRBJ1-5, is EPEVTQTPSHQVTQMGQEVILRCVPISNHLYFYWYRQILGQKVEFLVSFYNNEISEKSEIFDDQFSVERPDGSNFTLKIRSTKLEDSAMYFCASSGKGSYNQPQHFGDGTRLSIL.

The gene calls are TRBV4-1 and TRBJ1-5. CDR1 is MGHRA and CDR2 is YSYEKL in the germline V gene. The CDR3 extends over 15 amino acids. The CDR3 region is CASRWTDDSNQPQHF.

The chain recombines TRBV11-2 with TRBJ2-7; the TCRdb call, TRBD1, lacks DNA for checking. CDR3 length: 14 residues. In germline, CDR1 is SGHAT, CDR2 FQNNGV. The CDR3 protein is CASTPGNRPYEQYF.

The genes are TRBV29-1 and TRBJ2-1; TCRdb returns TRBD2, unconfirmable since there is no DNA. This CDR3 comprises 16 residues. Germline assignment: CDR1 SQVTM and CDR2 ANQGSEA. This CDR3 is CSVEDLTSGSVYEQFF.